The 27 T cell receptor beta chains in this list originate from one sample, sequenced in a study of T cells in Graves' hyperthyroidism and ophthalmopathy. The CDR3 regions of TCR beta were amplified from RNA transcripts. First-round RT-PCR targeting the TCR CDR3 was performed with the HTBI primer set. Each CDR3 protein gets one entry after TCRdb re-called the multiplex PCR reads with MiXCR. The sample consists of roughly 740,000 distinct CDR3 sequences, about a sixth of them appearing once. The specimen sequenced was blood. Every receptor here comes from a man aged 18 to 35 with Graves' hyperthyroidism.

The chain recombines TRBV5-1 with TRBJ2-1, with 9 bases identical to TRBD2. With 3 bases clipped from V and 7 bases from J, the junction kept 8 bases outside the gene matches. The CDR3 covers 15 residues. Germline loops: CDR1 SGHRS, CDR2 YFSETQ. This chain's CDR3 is CASSSTAGGPNEQFF. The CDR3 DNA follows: TGCGCCAGCAGCTCCACTGCGGGAGGGCCGAATGAGCAGTTCTTC.

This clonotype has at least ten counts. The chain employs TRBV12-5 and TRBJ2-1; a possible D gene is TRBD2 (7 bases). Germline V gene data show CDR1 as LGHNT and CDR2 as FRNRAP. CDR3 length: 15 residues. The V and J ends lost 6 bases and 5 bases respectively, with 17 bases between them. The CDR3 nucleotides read TGTGCTAGTGGCCGGGGGCGGGAGTACAACAATGAGCAGTTCTTC. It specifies CASGRGREYNNEQFF.

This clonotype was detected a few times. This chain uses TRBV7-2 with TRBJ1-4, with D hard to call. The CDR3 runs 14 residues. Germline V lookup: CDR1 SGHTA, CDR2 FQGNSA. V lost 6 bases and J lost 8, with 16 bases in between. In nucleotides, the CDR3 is TGTGCCAGCAGGGTGGGAGGGAAAGACGAAAAACTGTTTTTT. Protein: CASRVGGKDEKLFF.

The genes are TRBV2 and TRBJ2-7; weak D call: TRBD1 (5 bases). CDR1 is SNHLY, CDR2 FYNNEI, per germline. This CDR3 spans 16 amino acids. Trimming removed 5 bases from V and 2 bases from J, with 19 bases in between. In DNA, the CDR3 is TGTGCCAGCAGTCTAGAGCTTCGGACAAGGACCTACGAGCAGTACTTC. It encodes CASSLELRTRTYEQYF.

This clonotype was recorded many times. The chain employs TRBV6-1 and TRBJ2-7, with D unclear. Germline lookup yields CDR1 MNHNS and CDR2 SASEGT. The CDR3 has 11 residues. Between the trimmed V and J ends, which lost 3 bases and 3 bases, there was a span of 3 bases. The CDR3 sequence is CASSDIYEQYF. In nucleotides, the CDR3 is TGTGCCAGCAGTGACATCTACGAGCAGTACTTC.

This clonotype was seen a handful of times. The CDR3 DNA sequence: TGTGCCAGCAGCGGAGACGGAACTAGCGGGAGTGGGTCCTACGAGCAGTACTTC. As protein: CASSGDGTSGSGSYEQYF. The chain links TRBV9 to TRBJ2-7, with 11 nucleotides matching TRBD2. The V segment lost 3 bases and the J segment 1 base; nucleotides outside the gene matches: 12. CDR1 SGDLS and CDR2 YYNGEE come from the germline V gene. The CDR3 is 18 residues long.

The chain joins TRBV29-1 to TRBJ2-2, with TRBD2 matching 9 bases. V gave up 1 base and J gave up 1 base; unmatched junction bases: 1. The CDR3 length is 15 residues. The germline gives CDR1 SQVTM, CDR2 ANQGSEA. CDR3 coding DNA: TGCAGCGTTGAAGTAGCGGGAGTGAACACCGGGGAGCTGTTTTTT. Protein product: CSVEVAGVNTGELFF.

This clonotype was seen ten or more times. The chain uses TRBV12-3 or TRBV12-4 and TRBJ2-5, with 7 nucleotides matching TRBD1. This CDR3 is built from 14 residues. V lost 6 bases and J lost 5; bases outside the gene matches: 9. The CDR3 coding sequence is TGTGCCAGCAGAAGGGACAGAAATGTGGAGACCCAGTACTTC. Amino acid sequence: CASRRDRNVETQYF.

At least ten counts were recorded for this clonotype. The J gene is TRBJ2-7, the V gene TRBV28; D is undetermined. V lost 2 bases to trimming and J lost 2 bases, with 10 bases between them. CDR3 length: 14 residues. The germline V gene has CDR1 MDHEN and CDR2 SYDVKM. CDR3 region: CASSLKSLTYEQYF. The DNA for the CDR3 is TGTGCCAGCAGTTTAAAGTCCCTGACCTACGAGCAGTACTTC.

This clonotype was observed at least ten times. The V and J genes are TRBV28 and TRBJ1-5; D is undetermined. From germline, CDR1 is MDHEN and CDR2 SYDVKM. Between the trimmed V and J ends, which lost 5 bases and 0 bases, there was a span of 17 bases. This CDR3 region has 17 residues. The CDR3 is CASSPLLGSYSNQPQHF. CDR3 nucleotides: TGTGCCAGCAGTCCTCTTCTCGGGAGTTATAGCAATCAGCCCCAGCATTTT. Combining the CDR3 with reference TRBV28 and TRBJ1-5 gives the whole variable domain DVKVTQSSRYLVKRTGEKVFLECVQDMDHENMFWYRQDPGLGLRLIYFSYDVKMKEKGDIPEGYSVSREKKERFSLILESASTNQTSMYLCASSPLLGSYSNQPQHFGDGTRLSIL.

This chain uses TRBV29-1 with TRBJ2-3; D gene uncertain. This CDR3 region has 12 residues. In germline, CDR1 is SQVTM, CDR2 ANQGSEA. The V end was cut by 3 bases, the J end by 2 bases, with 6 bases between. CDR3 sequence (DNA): TGCAGCGTTGAGGTCAACACAGATACGCAGTATTTT. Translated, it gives CSVEVNTDTQYF.

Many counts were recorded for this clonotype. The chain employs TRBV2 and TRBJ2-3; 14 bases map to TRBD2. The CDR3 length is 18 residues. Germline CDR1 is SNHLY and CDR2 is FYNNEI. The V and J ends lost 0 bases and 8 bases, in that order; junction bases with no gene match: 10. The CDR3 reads CASSEALTSGRGVGTQYF. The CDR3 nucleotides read TGTGCCAGCAGTGAAGCGCTGACTAGCGGGAGGGGAGTTGGTACGCAGTATTTT.

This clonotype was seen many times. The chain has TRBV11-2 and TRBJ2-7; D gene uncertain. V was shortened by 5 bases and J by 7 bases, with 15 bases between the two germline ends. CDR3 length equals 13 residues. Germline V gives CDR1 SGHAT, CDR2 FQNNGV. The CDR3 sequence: CASSNTPSSEQYF. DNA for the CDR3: TGTGCCAGCAGCAACACGCCCTCCTCTGAGCAGTACTTC.

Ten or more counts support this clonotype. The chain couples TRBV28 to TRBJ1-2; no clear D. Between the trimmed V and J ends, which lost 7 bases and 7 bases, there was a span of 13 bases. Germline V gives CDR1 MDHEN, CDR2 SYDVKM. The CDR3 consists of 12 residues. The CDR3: CASTSLWGGYTF. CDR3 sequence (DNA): TGTGCCAGCACCTCCCTCTGGGGTGGCTACACCTTC.

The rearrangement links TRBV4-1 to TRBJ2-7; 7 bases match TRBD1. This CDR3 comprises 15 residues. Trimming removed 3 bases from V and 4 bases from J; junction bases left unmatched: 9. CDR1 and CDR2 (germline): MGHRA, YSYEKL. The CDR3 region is CASSHILGTAYEQYF. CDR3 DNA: TGCGCCAGCAGCCATATTCTTGGGACAGCTTACGAGCAGTACTTC.

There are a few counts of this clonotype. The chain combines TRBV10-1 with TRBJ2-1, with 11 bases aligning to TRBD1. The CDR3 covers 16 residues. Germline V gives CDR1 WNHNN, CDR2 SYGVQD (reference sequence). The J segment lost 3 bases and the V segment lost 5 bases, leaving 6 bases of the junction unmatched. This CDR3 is CASSPPGTGGYNEQFF. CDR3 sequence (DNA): TGCGCCAGCAGTCCGCCCGGGACAGGGGGCTACAATGAGCAGTTCTTC.

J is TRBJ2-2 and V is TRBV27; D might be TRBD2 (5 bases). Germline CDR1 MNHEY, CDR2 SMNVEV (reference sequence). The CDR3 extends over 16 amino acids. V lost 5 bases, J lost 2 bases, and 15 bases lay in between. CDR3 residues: CASSPWESGNTGELFF. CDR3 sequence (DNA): TGTGCCAGCAGTCCATGGGAGTCGGGAAACACCGGGGAGCTGTTTTTT.

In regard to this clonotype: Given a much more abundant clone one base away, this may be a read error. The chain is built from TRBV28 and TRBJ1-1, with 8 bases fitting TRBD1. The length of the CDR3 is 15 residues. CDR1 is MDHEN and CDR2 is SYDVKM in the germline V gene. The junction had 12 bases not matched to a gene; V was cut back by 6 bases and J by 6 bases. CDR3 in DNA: TGTGCCAGCAGCACTACTGGACAGGGCGCCCCTGAAGCTTTCTTT. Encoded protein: CASSTTGQGAPEAFF.

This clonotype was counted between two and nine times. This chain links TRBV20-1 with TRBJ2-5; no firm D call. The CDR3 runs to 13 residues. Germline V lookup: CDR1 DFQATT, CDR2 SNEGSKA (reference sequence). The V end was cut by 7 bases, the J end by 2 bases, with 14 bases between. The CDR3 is CSGRRQWQETQYF. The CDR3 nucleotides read TGCAGTGGGAGACGTCAGTGGCAAGAGACCCAGTACTTC.

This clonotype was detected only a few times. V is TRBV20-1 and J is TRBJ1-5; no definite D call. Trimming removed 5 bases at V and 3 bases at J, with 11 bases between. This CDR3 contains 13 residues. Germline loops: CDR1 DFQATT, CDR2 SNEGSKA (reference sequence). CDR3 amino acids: CSALPGLNQPQHF. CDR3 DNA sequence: TGCAGTGCTCTCCCGGGCCTCAATCAGCCCCAGCATTTT.

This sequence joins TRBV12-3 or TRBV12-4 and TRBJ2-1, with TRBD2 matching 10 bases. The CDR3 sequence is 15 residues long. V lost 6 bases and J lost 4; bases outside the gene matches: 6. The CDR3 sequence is CASSPRAGGYNEQFF. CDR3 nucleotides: TGTGCCAGCAGCCCTAGAGCGGGAGGGTACAATGAGCAGTTCTTC.

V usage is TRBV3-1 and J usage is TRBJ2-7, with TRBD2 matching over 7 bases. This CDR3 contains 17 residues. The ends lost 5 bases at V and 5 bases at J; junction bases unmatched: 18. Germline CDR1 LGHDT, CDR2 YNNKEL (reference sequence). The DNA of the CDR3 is TGTGCCAGCAGCGTAAGTGTGGCTAGCGGCTTTTCCGACGAGCAGTACTTC. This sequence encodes CASSVSVASGFSDEQYF.

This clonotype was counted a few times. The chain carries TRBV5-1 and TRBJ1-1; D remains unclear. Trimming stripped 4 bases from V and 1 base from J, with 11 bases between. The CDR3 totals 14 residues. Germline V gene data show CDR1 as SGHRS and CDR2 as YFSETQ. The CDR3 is CASSTSTANTEAFF. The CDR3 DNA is TGCGCCAGCAGCACGTCCACAGCGAACACTGAAGCTTTCTTT.

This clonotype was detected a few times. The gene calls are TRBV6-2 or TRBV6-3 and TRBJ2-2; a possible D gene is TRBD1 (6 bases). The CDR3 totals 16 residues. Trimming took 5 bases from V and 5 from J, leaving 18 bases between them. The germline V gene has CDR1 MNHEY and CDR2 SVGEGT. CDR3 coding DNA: TGTGCCAGCAGTAAGCTACCGACAGGTGTTACCGGGGAGCTGTTTTTT. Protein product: CASSKLPTGVTGELFF.

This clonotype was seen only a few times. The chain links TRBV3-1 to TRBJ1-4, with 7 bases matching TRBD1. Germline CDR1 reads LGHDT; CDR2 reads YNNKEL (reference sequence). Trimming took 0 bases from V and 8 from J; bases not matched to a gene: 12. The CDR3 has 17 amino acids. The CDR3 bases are TGTGCCAGCAGCCAAGATGGGCCGACAGGGAGCAACGAAAAACTGTTTTTT. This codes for CASSQDGPTGSNEKLFF. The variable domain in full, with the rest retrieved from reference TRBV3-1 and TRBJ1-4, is DTAVSQTPKYLVTQMGNDKSIKCEQNLGHDTMYWYKQDSKKFLKIMFSYNNKELIINETVPNRFSPKSPDKAHLNLHINSLELGDSAVYFCASSQDGPTGSNEKLFFGSGTQLSVL.

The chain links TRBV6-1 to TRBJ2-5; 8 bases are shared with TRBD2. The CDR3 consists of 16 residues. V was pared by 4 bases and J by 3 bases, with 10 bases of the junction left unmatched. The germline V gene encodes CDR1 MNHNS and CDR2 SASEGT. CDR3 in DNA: TGTGCCAGCAGTGGCCGGGGGAGAGCGGGAGAAGAGACCCAGTACTTC. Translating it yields CASSGRGRAGEETQYF.

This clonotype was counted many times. CDR3 loop: CASKQGTDNSPLHF. CDR3 in DNA: TGTGCCTCAAAGCAAGGGACAGATAATTCACCCCTCCACTTT. The genes are TRBV2 and TRBJ1-6, with 7 bases that match TRBD1. CDR3 length: 14 amino acids. The trim removed 11 bases at V and 5 bases at J, leaving 9 bases unmatched. Germline assignment: CDR1 SNHLY and CDR2 FYNNEI.